Following are 9 T cell receptor beta chains from one sample sequenced in a study of graft-versus-host responses after intestinal transplantation. Sequenced by immunoSEQ multiplex PCR; TCRdb stores in-frame clones only, minus some. The sample consists of about 3,200 clones, 93% of them appearing once. Sequencing was performed on bone marrow, taken less than 400 days after transplant. The origin of the receptors is a human patient who received an intestinal transplant, so some T cells may come from the graft donor.

CDR3 region: CATSRGGLGIYGYTF. Here the CDR3 DNA reads TGTGCCACCAGCAGAGGAGGGTTGGGGATCTATGGCTACACCTTC. The genes are TRBV15 and TRBJ1-2; D is unclear. The germline V gene encodes CDR1 LNHNV and CDR2 YYDKDF (reference sequence). Trimming pared 1 base from V and 4 bases from J, leaving 13 bases between. The CDR3 length is 15 residues.

In this sample, this clone turned up once. The V call is TRBV11-2, the J call TRBJ1-5; no clear D gene. CDR1 and CDR2 from the germline V gene are SGHAT and FQNNGV. V shed 1 base and J shed 1 base, with 5 bases lying between them. The CDR3 is 14 amino acids. DNA of the CDR3: TGTGCCAGCAGCTTAGTAGACAGCAATCAGCCCCAGCATTTT. The encoded protein is CASSLVDSNQPQHF.

This chain uses TRBV6-1 with TRBJ1-5; D might be TRBD1 (6 bases). CDR3 length equals 14 residues. Trimming shortened V by 8 bases and J by 1 base, and 12 bases separated the two germline ends. Germline V lookup: CDR1 MNHNS, CDR2 SASEGT. The CDR3 DNA reads TGTGCCAGCGGTTATACAGGGAGCAATCAGCCCCAGCATTTT. Protein sequence: CASGYTGSNQPQHF.

The chain employs TRBV6-1 and TRBJ2-6; possible D gene TRBD1, 5 bases. V lost 6 bases, J lost 1 base, and 10 bases lay in between. CDR1 is MNHNS, CDR2 SASEGT, per germline. This CDR3 has 15 residues. DNA for the CDR3: TGTGCCAGCAGCGCAGGGTCTTCTGGGGCCAACGTCCTGACTTTC. Its translation: CASSAGSSGANVLTF.

The chain is built from TRBV25-1 and TRBJ1-4; TRBD1 agrees at 10 bases. The germline V gene has CDR1 MGHDK and CDR2 SYGVNS. After removal of 4 bases from V and 8 bases from J, the junction contained 13 bases not matched to a gene. CDR3 length: 17 amino acids. The CDR3, as DNA: TGTGCCAGCAGTGCCCCGAGGCGGACAGGGGGAGGGGAAAAACTGTTTTTT. The encoded protein is CASSAPRRTGGGEKLFF.

The gene calls are TRBV9 and TRBJ2-1; TRBD2 aligns across 12 bases. With 3 bases clipped from V and 7 bases from J, the junction kept 2 bases outside the gene matches. Germline CDR1 SGDLS, CDR2 YYNGEE. The CDR3 extends over 14 amino acids. CDR3 DNA: TGTGCCAGCAGCGGACTAGCGGGAGTGAATGAGCAGTTCTTC. Translating it yields CASSGLAGVNEQFF.

The rearrangement joins TRBV6-1 to TRBJ1-5; D not certain. Trimming stripped 1 base from V and 5 bases from J, with 9 bases between. Germline-derived CDR1 and CDR2 are MNHNS and SASEGT. CDR3 length: 14 residues. The CDR3 sequence: CASSEDRIDQPQHF. As DNA, the CDR3 is TGTGCCAGCAGTGAAGACCGCATTGATCAGCCCCAGCATTTT.

This chain joins TRBV6-5 and TRBJ1-5; D ambiguous. The CDR3 runs 15 residues. V lost 2 bases and J lost 2, with 10 bases in between. CDR1 and CDR2 from the germline V gene are MNHEY and SVGAGI. DNA of the CDR3: TGTGCCAGCAGTTACACAGAAGAAGGCAATCAGCCCCAGCATTTT. Its protein is CASSYTEEGNQPQHF.

The CDR3 DNA follows: TGCAGCGTTGAAGGACTAGCCCGGAGCCCCACAGATACGCAGTATTTT. As protein: CSVEGLARSPTDTQYF. V gene TRBV29-1 combines with J gene TRBJ2-3; TRBD2 matches 7 bases. The CDR3 contains 16 residues. Per germline, CDR1 SQVTM and CDR2 ANQGSEA. V was pared by 1 base and J by 2 bases, with 9 bases of the junction left unmatched.